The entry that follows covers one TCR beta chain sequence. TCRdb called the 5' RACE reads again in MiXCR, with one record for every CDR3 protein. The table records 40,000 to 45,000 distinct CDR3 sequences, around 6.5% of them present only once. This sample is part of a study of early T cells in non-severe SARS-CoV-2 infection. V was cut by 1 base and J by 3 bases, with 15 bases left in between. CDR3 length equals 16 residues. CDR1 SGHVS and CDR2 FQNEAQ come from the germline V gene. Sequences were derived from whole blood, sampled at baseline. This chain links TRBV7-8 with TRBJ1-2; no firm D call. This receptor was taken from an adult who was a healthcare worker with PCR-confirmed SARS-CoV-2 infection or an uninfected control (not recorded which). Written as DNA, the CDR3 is TGTGCCAGCAGCTTAGGAAATCTCTGGGCCGACTATGGCTACACCTTC. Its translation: CASSLGNLWADYGYTF.